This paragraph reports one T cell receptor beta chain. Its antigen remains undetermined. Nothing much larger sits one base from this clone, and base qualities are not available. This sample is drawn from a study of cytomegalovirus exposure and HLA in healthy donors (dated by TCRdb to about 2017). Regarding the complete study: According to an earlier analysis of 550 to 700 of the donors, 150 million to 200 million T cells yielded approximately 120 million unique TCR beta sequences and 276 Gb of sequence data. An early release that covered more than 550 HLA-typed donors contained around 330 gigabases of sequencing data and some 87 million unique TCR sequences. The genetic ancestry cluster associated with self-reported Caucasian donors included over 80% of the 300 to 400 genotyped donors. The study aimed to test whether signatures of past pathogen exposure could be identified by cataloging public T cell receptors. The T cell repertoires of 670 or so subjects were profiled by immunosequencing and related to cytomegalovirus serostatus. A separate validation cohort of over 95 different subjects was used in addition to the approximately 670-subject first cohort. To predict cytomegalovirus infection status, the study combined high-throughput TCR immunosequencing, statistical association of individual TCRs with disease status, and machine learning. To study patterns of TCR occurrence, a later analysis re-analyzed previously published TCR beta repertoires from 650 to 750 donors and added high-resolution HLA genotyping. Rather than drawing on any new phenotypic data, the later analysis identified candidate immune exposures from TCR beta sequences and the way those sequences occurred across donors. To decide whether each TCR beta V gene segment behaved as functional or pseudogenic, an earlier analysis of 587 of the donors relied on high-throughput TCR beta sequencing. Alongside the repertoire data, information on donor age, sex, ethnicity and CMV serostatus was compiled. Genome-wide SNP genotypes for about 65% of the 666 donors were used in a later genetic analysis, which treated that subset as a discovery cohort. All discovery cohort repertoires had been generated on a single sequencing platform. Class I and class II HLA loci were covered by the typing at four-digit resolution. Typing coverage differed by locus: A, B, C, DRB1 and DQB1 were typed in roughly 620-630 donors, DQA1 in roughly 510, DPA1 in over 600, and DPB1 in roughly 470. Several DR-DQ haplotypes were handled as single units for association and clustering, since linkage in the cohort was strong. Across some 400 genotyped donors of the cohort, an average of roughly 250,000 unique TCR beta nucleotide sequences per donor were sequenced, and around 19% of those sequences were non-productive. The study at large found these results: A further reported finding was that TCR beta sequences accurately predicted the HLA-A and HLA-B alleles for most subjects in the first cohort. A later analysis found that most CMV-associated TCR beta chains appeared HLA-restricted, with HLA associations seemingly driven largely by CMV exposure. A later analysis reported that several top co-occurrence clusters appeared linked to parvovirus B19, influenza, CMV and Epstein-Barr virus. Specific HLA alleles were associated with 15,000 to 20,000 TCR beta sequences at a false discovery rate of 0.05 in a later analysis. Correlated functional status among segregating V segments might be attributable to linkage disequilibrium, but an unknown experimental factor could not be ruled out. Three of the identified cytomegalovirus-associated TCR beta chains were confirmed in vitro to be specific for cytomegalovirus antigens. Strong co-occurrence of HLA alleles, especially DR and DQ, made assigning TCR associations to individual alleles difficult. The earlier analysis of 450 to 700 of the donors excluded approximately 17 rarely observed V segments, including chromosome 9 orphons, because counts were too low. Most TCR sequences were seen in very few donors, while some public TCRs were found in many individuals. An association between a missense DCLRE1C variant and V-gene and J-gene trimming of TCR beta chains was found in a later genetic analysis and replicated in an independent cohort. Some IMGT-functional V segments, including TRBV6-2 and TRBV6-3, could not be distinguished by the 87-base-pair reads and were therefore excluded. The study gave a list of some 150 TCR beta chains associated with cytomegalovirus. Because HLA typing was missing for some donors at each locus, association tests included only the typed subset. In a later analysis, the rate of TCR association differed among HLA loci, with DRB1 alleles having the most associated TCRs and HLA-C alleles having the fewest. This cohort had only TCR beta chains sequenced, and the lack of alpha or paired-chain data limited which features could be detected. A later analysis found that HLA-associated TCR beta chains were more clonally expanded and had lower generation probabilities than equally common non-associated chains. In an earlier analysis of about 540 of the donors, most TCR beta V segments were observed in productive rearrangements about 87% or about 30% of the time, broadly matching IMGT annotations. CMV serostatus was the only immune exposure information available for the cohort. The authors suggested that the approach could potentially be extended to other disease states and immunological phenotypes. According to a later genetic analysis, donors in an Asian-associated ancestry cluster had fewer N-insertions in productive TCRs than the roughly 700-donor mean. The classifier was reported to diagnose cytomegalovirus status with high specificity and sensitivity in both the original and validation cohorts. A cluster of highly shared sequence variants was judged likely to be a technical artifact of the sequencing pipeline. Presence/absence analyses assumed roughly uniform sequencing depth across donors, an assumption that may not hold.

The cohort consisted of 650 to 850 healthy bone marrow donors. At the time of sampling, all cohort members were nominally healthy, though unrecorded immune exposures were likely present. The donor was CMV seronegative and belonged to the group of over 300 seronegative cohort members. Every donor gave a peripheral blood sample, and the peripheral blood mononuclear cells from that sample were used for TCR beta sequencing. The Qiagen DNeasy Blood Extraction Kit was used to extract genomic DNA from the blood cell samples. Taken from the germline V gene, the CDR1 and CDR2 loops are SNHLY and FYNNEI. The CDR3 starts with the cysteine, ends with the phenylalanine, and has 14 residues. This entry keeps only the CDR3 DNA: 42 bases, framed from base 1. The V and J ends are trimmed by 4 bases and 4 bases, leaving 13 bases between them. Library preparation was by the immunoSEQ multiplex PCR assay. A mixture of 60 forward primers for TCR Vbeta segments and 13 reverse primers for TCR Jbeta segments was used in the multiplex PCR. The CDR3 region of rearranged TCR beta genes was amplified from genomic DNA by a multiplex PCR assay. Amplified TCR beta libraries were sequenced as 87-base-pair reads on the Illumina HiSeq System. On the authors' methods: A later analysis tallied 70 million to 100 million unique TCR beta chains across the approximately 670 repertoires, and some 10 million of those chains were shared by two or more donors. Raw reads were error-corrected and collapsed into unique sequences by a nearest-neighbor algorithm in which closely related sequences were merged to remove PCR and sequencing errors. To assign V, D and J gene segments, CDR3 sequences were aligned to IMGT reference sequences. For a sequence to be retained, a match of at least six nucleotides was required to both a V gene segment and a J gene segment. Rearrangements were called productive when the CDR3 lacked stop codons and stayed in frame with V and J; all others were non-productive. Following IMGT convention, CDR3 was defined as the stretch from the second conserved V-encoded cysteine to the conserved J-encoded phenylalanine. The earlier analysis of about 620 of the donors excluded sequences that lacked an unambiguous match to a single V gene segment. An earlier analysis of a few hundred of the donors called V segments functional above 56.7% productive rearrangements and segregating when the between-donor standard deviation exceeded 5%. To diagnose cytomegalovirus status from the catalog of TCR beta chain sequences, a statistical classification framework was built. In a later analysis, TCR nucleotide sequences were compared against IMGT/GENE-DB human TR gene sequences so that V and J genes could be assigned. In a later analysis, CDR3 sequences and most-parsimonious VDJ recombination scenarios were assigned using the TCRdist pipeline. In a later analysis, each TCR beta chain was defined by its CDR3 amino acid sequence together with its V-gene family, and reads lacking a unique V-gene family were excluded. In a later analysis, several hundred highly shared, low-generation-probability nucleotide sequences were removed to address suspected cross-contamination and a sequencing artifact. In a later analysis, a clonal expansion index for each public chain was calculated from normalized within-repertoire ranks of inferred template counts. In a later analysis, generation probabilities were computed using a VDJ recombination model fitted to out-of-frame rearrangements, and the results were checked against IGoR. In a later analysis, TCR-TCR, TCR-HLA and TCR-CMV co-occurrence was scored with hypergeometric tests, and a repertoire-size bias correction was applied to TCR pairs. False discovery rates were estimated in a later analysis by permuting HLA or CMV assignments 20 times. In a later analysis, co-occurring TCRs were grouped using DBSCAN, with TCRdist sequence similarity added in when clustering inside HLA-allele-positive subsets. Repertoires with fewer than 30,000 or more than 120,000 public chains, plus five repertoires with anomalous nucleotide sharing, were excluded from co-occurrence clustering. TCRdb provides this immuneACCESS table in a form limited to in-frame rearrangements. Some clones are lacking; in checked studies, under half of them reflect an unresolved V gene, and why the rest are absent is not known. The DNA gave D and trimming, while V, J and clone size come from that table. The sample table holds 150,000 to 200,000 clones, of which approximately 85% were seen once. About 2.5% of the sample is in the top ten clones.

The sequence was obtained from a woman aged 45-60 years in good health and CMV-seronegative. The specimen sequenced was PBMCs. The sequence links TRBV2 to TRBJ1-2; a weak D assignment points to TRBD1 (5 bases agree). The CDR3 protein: CASSGGGRAYGYTF. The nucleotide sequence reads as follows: TGTGCCAGCAGTGGGGGGGGACGGGCCTATGGCTACACCTTC.